This T cell receptor beta chain emerged from a study of regulatory T cells in long-lasting Graves disease. Overall study: Newly diagnosed Graves' patients took antithyroid drugs under 3 months. Findings and limits, study-wide: The number of shared public clonotypes was higher in persistent patients (2,741) than new patients (about 910).

Many counts were recorded for this clonotype. Its antigen is still unknown. Described time point: newly diagnosed GD, antithyroid drugs for less than 3 months. There was RNA extracted from PBMCs, and the TCR library was made from it. For TCR beta, libraries came from iRepertoire HTBI primers and Arm-PCR of CDR3 regions. MiXCR was run by TCRdb on the multiplex PCR reads, yielding one entry per CDR3 protein. Among about 540,000 distinct CDR3 sequences listed, approximately 13% were seen once. The sample also formed part of further work on T cells in Graves' hyperthyroidism and ophthalmopathy. That study reports: HTBI primers were used for first-round RT-PCR of the TCR CDR3.

Specimen: peripheral blood mononuclear cells (PBMCs), collected at new diagnosis, from a patient treated with antithyroid drugs. This receptor was obtained from a man younger than 45 with Graves disease.

The CDR3 reads CASSMTGTTQYF. The CDR3 nucleotides read TGTGCCAGCAGTATGACGGGGACGACCCAGTACTTC. The rearrangement links TRBV25-1 to TRBJ2-5; D is perhaps TRBD1 or TRBD2 (5 bases each). From germline, CDR1 is MGHDK and CDR2 SYGVNS. The V end lost 5 bases, the J end lost 7 bases, and 11 bases lay between the germline ends. The CDR3 length is 12 residues. Full variable domain (rest looked up from reference TRBV25-1 and TRBJ2-5): EADIYQTPRYLVIGTGKKITLECSQTMGHDKMYWYQQDPGMELHLIHYSYGVNSTEKGDLSSESTVSRIRTEHFPLTLESARPSHTSQYLCASSMTGTTQYFGPGTRLLVL.